This T cell receptor beta chain was identified during a study of T cells in Graves' hyperthyroidism and ophthalmopathy. Uncontrolled infection, other autoimmune disease, pregnancy or lactation led to exclusion. The source of the PBMCs was roughly 10 ml of fresh peripheral blood. The germline V gene has CDR1 MDHEN and CDR2 SYDVKM. The CDR3 has 14 residues. The ends were cut back, 6 bases at V and 2 bases at J, with 14 bases in the middle. This clonotype was recorded at least ten times. No antigen is known for it. From RNA transcripts, TCR beta CDR3 regions were amplified. Researchers ran a first-round RT-PCR on the TCR CDR3 using the HTBI primer set. TCRdb re-derived calls from the multiplex PCR reads in MiXCR, one entry per CDR3 protein. The sample holds some 570,000 distinct CDR3 sequences, approximately 15% seen once. The study, taken as a whole, reports: A 13 V-J signature model discriminated ophthalmopathy versus stable hyperthyroidism. In the blood, most expanded thyroid clonotypes above 0.001 appeared as well.

The chain combines TRBV28 with TRBJ2-7; D is unresolved. Material: blood. The TCR originated in a woman younger than 30 with Graves' ophthalmopathy. Written as DNA, the CDR3 is TGTGCCAGCAGGGATCAGACGGTCCCCTACGAGCAGTACTTC. It codes for CASRDQTVPYEQYF.